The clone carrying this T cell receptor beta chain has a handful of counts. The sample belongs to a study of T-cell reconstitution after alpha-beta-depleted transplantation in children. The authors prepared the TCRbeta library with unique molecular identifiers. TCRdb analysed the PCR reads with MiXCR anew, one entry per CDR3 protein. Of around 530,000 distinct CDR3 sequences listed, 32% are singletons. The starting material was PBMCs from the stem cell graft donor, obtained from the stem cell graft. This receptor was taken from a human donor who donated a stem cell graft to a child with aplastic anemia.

DNA for the CDR3: TGTGCCAGCAGGGGACTAGCGGGGGTTCCTGGGCAGTACTTC. Its translation: CASRGLAGVPGQYF. The chain uses TRBV2 and TRBJ2-7, with 14 bases aligning to TRBD2. Germline CDR1 reads SNHLY; CDR2 reads FYNNEI. The CDR3 totals 14 residues. The V and J ends lost 6 bases and 9 bases, in that order; junction bases with no gene match: 7.